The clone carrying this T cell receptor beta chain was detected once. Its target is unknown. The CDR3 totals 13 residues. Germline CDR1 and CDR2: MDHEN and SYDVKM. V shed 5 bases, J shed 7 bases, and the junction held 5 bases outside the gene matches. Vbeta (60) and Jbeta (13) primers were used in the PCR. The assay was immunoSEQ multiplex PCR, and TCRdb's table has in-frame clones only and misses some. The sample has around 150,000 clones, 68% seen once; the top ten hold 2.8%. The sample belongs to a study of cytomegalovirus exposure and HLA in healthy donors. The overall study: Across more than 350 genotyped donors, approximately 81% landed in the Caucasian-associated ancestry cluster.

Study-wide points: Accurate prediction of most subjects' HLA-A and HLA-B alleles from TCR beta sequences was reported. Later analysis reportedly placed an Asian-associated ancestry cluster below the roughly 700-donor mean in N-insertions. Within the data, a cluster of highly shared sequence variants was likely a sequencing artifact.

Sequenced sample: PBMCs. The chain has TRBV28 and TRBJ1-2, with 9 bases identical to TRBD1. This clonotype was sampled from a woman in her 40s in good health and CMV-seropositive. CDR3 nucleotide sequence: TGTGCCAGCAGTCCCGGACAGGGGTGTGGCTACACCTTC. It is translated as CASSPGQGCGYTF.